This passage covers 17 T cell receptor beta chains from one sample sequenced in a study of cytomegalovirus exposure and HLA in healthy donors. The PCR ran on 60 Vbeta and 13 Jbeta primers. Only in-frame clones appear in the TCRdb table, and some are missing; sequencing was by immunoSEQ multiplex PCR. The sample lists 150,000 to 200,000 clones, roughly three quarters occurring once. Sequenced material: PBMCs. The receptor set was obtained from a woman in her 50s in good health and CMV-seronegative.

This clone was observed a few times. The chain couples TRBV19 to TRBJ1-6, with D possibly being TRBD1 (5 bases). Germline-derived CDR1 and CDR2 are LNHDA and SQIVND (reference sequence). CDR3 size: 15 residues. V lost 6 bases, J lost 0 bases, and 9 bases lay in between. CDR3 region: CASRTGNSYNSPLHF. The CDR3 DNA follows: TGTGCCAGTAGAACAGGAAACTCCTATAATTCACCCCTCCACTTT.

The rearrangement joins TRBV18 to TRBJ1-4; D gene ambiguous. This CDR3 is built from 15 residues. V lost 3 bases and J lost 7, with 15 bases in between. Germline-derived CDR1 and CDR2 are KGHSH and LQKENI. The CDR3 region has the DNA TGTGCCAGCTCACCTAACGCAGGATTCTTTGAAAAACTGTTTTTT. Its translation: CASSPNAGFFEKLFF.

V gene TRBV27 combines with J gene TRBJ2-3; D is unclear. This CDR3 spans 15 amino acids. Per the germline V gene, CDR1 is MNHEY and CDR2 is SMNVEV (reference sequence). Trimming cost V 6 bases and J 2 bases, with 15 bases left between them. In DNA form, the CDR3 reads TGTGCCAGCAGCCCCTGGCAGGCACCCACAGATACGCAGTATTTT. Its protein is CASSPWQAPTDTQYF.

CDR3 sequence: CASSDLAGGEQYF. The CDR3 DNA reads TGTGCCAGCAGTGACCTAGCGGGAGGCGAGCAGTACTTC. The chain couples TRBV6-4 to TRBJ2-7; 11 nucleotides line up with TRBD2. The germline CDR1 and CDR2 sequences are MRHNA and SNTAGT. CDR3 length equals 13 residues. The ends lost 2 bases at V and 6 bases at J; junction bases unmatched: 0.

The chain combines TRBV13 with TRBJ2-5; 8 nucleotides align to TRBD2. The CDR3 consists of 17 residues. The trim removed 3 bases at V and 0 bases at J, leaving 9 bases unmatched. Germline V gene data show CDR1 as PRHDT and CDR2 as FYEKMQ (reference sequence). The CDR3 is CASSFYSTSVHQETQYF. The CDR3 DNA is TGTGCCAGCAGCTTTTATTCGACTAGCGTACACCAAGAGACCCAGTACTTC.

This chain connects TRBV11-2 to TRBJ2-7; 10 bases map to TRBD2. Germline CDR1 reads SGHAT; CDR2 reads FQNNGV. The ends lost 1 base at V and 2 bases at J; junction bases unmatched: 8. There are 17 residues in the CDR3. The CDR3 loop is CASSLGPGLAGAYEQYF. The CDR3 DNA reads TGTGCCAGCAGCTTAGGTCCCGGGCTAGCGGGAGCCTACGAGCAGTACTTC.

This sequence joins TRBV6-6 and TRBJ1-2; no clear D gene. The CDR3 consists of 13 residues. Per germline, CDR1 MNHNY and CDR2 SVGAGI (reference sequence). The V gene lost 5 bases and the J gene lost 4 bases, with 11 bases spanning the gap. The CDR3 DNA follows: TGTGCCAGCAGTCCCCGAGAACTCTATGGCTACACCTTC. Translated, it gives CASSPRELYGYTF.

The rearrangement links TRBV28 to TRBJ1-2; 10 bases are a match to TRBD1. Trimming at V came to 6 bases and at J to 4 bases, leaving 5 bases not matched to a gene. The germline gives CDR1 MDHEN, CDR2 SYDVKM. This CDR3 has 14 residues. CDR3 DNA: TGTGCCAGCAGGACAGGGGGCGCACGCTATGGCTACACCTTC. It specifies CASRTGGARYGYTF.

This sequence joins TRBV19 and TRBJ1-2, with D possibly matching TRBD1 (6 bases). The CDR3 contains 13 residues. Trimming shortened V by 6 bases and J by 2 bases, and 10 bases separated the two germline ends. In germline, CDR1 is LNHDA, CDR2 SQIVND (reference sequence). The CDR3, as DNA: TGTGCCAGTAGGAAGGACAGCAACTATGGCTACACCTTC. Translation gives CASRKDSNYGYTF.

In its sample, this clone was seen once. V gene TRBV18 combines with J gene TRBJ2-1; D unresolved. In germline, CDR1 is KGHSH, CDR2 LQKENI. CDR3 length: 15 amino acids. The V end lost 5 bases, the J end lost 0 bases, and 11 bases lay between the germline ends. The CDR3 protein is CASSKQINSYNEQFF. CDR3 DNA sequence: TGTGCCAGCTCAAAACAGATAAACTCCTACAATGAGCAGTTCTTC.

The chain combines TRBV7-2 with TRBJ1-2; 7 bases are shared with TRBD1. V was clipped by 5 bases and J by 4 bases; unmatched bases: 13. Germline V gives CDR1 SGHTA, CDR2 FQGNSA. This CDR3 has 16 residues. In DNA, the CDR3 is TGTGCCAGCAGCACAGGGACAGCTGAAACATCCTATGGCTACACCTTC. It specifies CASSTGTAETSYGYTF.

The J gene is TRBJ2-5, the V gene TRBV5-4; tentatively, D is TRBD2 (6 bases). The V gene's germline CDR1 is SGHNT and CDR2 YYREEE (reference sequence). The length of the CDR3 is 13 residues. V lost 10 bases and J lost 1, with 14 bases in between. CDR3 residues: CAVGGVGQETQYF. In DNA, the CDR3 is TGTGCCGTCGGGGGAGTAGGCCAAGAGACCCAGTACTTC.

CDR3 amino acids: CASSPRQGAGQPQHF. The DNA of the CDR3 is TGTGCCAGCAGTCCCCGACAGGGGGCAGGTCAGCCCCAGCATTTT. This rearrangement joins TRBV27 to TRBJ1-5, with 10 bases fitting TRBD1. V shed 5 bases and J 6 bases; nucleotides not matched to a gene: 7. The CDR3 covers 15 residues. Germline lookup yields CDR1 MNHEY and CDR2 SMNVEV (reference sequence).

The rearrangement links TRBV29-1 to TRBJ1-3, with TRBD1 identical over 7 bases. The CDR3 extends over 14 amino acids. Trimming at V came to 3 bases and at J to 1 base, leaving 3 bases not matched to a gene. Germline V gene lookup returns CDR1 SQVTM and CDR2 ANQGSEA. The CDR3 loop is CSVDPTGSGNTIYF. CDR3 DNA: TGCAGCGTTGACCCGACAGGGTCTGGAAACACCATATATTTT.

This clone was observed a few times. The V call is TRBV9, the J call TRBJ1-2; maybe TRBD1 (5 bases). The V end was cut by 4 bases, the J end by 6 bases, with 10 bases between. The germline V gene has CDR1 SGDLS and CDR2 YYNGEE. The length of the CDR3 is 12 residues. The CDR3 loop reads CASSSRQNGYTF. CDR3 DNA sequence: TGTGCCAGCAGCTCGCGACAGAATGGCTACACCTTC.

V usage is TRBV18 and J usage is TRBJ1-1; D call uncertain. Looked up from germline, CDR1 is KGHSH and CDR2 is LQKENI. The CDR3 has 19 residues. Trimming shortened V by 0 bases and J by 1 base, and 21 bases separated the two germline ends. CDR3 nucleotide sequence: TGTGCCAGCTCACCACCGACTACGACCGGCGGGGTAAGGAACACTGAAGCTTTCTTT. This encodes CASSPPTTTGGVRNTEAFF.

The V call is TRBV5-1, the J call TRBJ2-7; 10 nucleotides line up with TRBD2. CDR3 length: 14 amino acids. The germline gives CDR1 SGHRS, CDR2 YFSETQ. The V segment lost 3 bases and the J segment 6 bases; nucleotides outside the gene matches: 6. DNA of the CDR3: TGCGCCAGCAGCTGGGCTAGCGGGAGCAGCGAGCAGTACTTC. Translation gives CASSWASGSSEQYF.